Listed below are T cell receptor beta chains from one sample, sequenced in a study of blood T cells in healthy people across ages. Using its own MiXCR run on the 5' RACE reads, TCRdb lists one record per CDR3 protein. The table includes hundreds of thousands of distinct CDR3 sequences, about 30% detected once. The specimen sequenced was blood. Receptors were obtained from a woman at least 80 years old in good health. The CDR3 runs from the conserved cysteine through the conserved F or W. D genes are given only for firm matches. Some rows have no size entry. The others give once, few or many, or a class for an expanded clone.

TRBV20-1	.	many	TRBJ2-3	CSAESHRAGSTDTQYF	TGCAGTGCAGAAAGCCATCGGGCGGGTAGCACAGATACGCAGTATTTT
TRBV5-4	.	.	TRBJ2-3	CASSSATSPSTDTQYF	TGTGCCAGCAGCTCTGCCACTAGCCCAAGCACAGATACGCAGTATTTT
TRBV20-1	TRBD1	.	TRBJ1-2	CSAGTGVLRNGYTF	TGCAGTGCGGGGACAGGGGTTTTACGGAATGGCTACACCTTC
TRBV20-1	.	.	TRBJ2-1	CSARVAKIYNEQFF	TGCAGTGCTAGAGTAGCGAAGATCTACAATGAGCAGTTCTTC
TRBV7-9	TRBD1	many	TRBJ1-1	CASSWEGAATEAFF	TGTGCCAGCAGCTGGGAGGGGGCCGCCACTGAAGCTTTCTTT
TRBV10-3	.	.	TRBJ1-1	CAISEFGLGNTEAFF	TGTGCCATCAGTGAATTCGGGTTGGGGAACACTGAAGCTTTCTTT
TRBV9	.	many	TRBJ2-3	CASSPMTREAQYF	TGTGCCAGCAGCCCAATGACCCGGGAAGCGCAGTATTTT
TRBV20-1	TRBD1	many	TRBJ1-5	CSARQGVSQPQHF	TGCAGTGCCCGACAGGGGGTGAGTCAGCCCCAGCATTTT
TRBV11-2	TRBD1	.	TRBJ2-7	CASSGTAHYNEQYF	TGTGCCAGCAGCGGGACAGCTCACTACAATGAGCAGTACTTC
TRBV7-7	.	many	TRBJ2-5	CASSLGVGSFSQETQYF	TGTGCTAGCAGCTTAGGGGTCGGGTCCTTCAGCCAAGAGACCCAGTACTTC
TRBV28	.	.	TRBJ1-6	CASSIPGHNSPLHF	TGTGCCAGCAGTATCCCGGGTCATAATTCACCCCTCCACTTT
TRBV2	.	.	TRBJ2-1	CASSDWGFNNEQFF	TGTGCCAGCAGTGATTGGGGATTCAACAATGAGCAGTTCTTC
TRBV20-1	.	.	TRBJ2-7	CSQGDSSYEQYF	TGCAGTCAGGGTGACTCCTCCTACGAGCAGTACTTC